Sequencing of this T cell receptor beta chain was carried out in a study of OX40 agonist ivuxolimab in advanced cancers. About the research overall: Those enrolled were roughly 80% male, with a mean age of around 58 years and ages from roughly 20 to 90.

The V end lost 2 bases, the J end lost 13 bases, and 14 bases lay between the germline ends. The CDR3 runs to 12 residues. The germline V gene has CDR1 SGHTA and CDR2 FQGNSA. In regard to this clone: Its cognate antigen is unknown.

Sequencing used immunoSEQ multiplex PCR; TCRdb keeps in-frame clones, though not all of them. The sample lists 70,000 to 85,000 clones, around 86% seen once, with approximately 2% in the top ten. Study-wide points: Relative to CD4+, CD8+ T cells held more expanded clones on average.

The receptor was derived from an adult with an advanced solid tumor such as melanoma, head and neck, liver or kidney cancer. The gene calls are TRBV7-2 and TRBJ1-2; no firm D call. Here the sequenced sample was CD4+ or CD8+ T cells sorted from blood, taken in a trial of the OX40 agonist ivuxolimab. CDR3 residues: CASSLSGDERTF. The CDR3 DNA reads as TGTGCCAGCAGCTTATCGGGAGATGAGCGCACCTTC.